These T cell receptor beta chains were read from a single sample in a study of blood T cell repertoires in COVID-19. Here immunoSEQ multiplex PCR was the method, and the copy in TCRdb shows in-frame clones only, minus some. The data show about 240,000 clones, roughly 89% seen once. Sample: PBMCs or T cells enriched from blood (not recorded which). Receptors originate from a woman in her 30s who had recovered from COVID-19. Both conserved end residues are part of each CDR3. A D gene is named only where the DNA matches it firmly. A clone size is listed for some rows: how often the clone was seen (once, few, many), or a class if it is expanded.

11,few,TRBV30,TRBJ2-3,NA,CAWGLARLQYF,TGTGCCTGGGGGCTAGCGCGTTTGCAGTATTTT
14,NA,TRBV27,TRBJ1-2,TRBD1,CASSSGQGFRGYTF,TGTGCCAGCAGTTCGGGACAGGGATTTCGCGGCTACACCTTC
14,NA,TRBV9,TRBJ2-7,NA,CASSPRSASYEQYF,TGTGCCAGCAGCCCCCGGTCCGCCTCCTACGAGCAGTACTTC
16,once,TRBV19,TRBJ1-2,TRBD1,CASSIDHRQGSYGYTF,TGTGCCAGTAGTATAGATCATCGACAGGGGAGCTATGGCTACACCTTC
15,NA,TRBV25-1,TRBJ1-6,TRBD1,CASSEPGQGASPLHF,TGTGCCAGCAGTGAACCGGGACAGGGGGCTTCACCCCTCCACTTT
15,NA,TRBV7-2,TRBJ1-1,TRBD1,CASSFSGGHDTEAFF,TGTGCCAGCAGCTTCTCAGGGGGTCACGACACTGAAGCTTTCTTT
17,NA,TRBV3-1/TRBV3-2,TRBJ2-1,TRBD2,CASSQDWVAGSYNEQFF,TGTGCCAGCAGCCAAGATTGGGTAGCGGGAAGCTACAATGAGCAGTTCTTC
15,NA,TRBV3-1/TRBV3-2,TRBJ1-2,NA,CASSQDVAREGGYTF,TGTGCCAGCAGCCAAGACGTAGCGAGGGAGGGTGGCTACACCTTC
12,NA,TRBV7-2,TRBJ2-7,NA,CASSFVSREQYF,TGTGCCAGCAGCTTTGTCTCGAGGGAGCAGTACTTC
14,NA,TRBV5-4,TRBJ1-1,NA,CASSLVGSNTEAFF,TGTGCCAGCAGCTTGGTGGGCAGCAACACTGAAGCTTTCTTT
11,NA,TRBV30,TRBJ1-6,NA,CAWSRGSPLHF,TGTGCCTGGAGTAGGGGTTCACCCCTCCACTTT
15,NA,TRBV30,TRBJ2-2,TRBD1,CAWRGQGANTGELFF,TGTGCCTGGAGGGGGCAGGGGGCGAACACCGGGGAGCTGTTTTTT
15,NA,TRBV13,TRBJ2-4,NA,CASSFGGGAKNIQYF,TGTGCCAGCAGCTTCGGCGGCGGAGCCAAAAACATTCAGTACTTC
15,NA,TRBV2,TRBJ1-3,NA,CASGLGGISGNTIYF,TGTGCCAGCGGCCTAGGGGGAATCTCTGGAAACACCATATATTTT
14,NA,TRBV11-1,TRBJ1-1,NA,CASAGLRSGTEAFF,TGTGCCAGCGCAGGACTCCGGAGCGGCACTGAAGCTTTCTTT
16,NA,TRBV3-1/TRBV3-2,TRBJ1-4,NA,CASSQGALATNEKLFF,TGTGCCAGCAGCCAAGGGGCACTTGCAACTAATGAAAAACTGTTTTTT
15,once,TRBV28,TRBJ2-5,NA,CASSLRSGVQETQYF,TGTGCCAGCAGTTTAAGATCCGGGGTCCAAGAGACCCAGTACTTC
14,NA,TRBV3-1/TRBV3-2,TRBJ1-2,NA,CASRRGGTRDGYTF,TGTGCCAGCAGACGGGGGGGGACTCGCGATGGCTACACCTTC
14,NA,TRBV7-9,TRBJ2-1,NA,CASSRQRVYNEQFF,TGTGCCAGCAGCAGGCAGCGGGTCTACAATGAGCAGTTCTTC
12,NA,TRBV7-9,TRBJ2-7,NA,CASSSDFREQYF,TGTGCCAGCAGCAGTGACTTTCGCGAGCAGTACTTC